The rows below give T cell receptor beta chains drawn from one sample of a study of T cell repertoires in cytomegalovirus infection. Each CDR3 protein gets one entry after TCRdb re-called the reads with MiXCR. This sample has about 770,000 distinct CDR3 sequences; around 29% occur once, and the top ten carry roughly 14%. These TCRs are of unknown antigen specificity. Sample: cultured CD8+ T cells from PBMCs, taken from culture after CMV antigen stimulation. The source is a human donor in good health (CMV status not recorded). Some clones in this sample may be carry-over from other donors' samples. Each CDR3 is given with its conserved first and last residue. A D gene is named only where the DNA matches it firmly. The size entry is marked missing in some rows and otherwise reads once, few, many or a size class.

abundance	j_gene	v_gene	d_gene	CDR3nt	CDR3aa
few	TRBJ2-1	TRBV5-6	TRBD2	TGTGCCAGCAGCTTGTGGGCTAGCGGGGACTACAATGAGCAGTTCTTC	CASSLWASGDYNEQFF
few	TRBJ2-2	TRBV11-2	TRBD2	TGTGCCAGCACGGGACTAGCGGGGGGAGGCACCGGGGAGCTGTTTTTT	CASTGLAGGGTGELFF
.	TRBJ1-1	TRBV28	.	TGTGCCAGCACCAATCGGGGGATGAACACTGAAGCTTTCTTT	CASTNRGMNTEAFF
many	TRBJ2-3	TRBV6-1	TRBD1	TGTGCCAGCAGTGAATGGAGACAGGGGGCTGCAGATACGCAGTATTTT	CASSEWRQGAADTQYF
.	TRBJ2-1	TRBV11-2	TRBD2	TGTGCCAGCAGCTTAGGGAGGACTAGCGGGGGCCCGTACAATGAGCAGTTCTTC	CASSLGRTSGGPYNEQFF
.	TRBJ1-1	TRBV4-2	.	TGTGCCAGCAGCCAACTCGCGGACACTGAAGCTTTCTTT	CASSQLADTEAFF
.	TRBJ2-1	TRBV9	TRBD1	TGTGCCAGCAGCGTATCGGGACAGGGGGCAGGTAATGAGCAGTTCTTC	CASSVSGQGAGNEQFF
.	TRBJ2-1	TRBV6-5	TRBD2	TGTGCCAGCGAACCGGGAAGCGGGGGCGATGAGCAGTTCTTC	CASEPGSGGDEQFF
few	TRBJ2-6	TRBV19	.	TGTGCCAGTAGTTATGGGGTGGAGGCCAACGTCCTGACTTTC	CASSYGVEANVLTF
many	TRBJ2-5	TRBV7-9	.	TGTGCCAGCAGCCACGGACTCAAATCAAAGCAAGAGACCCAGTACTTC	CASSHGLKSKQETQYF
.	TRBJ2-1	TRBV27	TRBD2	TGTGCCAGCAGAACATACCGGGACTACTCCTACAATGAGCAGTTCTTC	CASRTYRDYSYNEQFF
few	TRBJ2-3	TRBV4-3	TRBD2	TGCGCCAGCAGCCAAGACGCTAGCGGCTACACAGATACGCAGTATTTT	CASSQDASGYTDTQYF
.	TRBJ2-1	TRBV28	.	TGTGCCAGCAGTTTAAGCCTGGTGGGCTACAAGGATGAGCAGTTCTTC	CASSLSLVGYKDEQFF
.	TRBJ1-2	TRBV10-3	.	TGTGCCATCAGTGAGACAGCCTGGACAGAGATTTCTAAAAGGGGCTACACCTTC	CAISETAWTEISKRGYTF
.	TRBJ2-7	TRBV7-2	.	TGTGCCAGCAGCTTGGGGCAGTTTGGCTACGAGCAGTACTTC	CASSLGQFGYEQYF
.	TRBJ1-1	TRBV6-1	TRBD1	TGTGCCAGCAGTGAGGGACAGGGAGTGAACACTGAAGCTTTCTTT	CASSEGQGVNTEAFF
.	TRBJ2-1	TRBV29-1	TRBD1	TGCAGCGTTGAGGGGACAGGGGGTTACAATGAGCAGTTCTTC	CSVEGTGGYNEQFF
.	TRBJ2-7	TRBV6-2/TRBV6-3	.	TGTGCCAGCAGTTACGATCCCTACGAGCAGTACTTC	CASSYDPYEQYF
many	TRBJ1-4	TRBV7-2	.	TGTGCCAGCAGCTTAGATGGGGGCCCCTCGGCGGAAAAACTGTTTTTT	CASSLDGGPSAEKLFF
few	TRBJ1-1	TRBV2	.	TGTGCCAGCAGTGAAGGCGGGAGCAGGGGGAACACTGAAGCTTTCTTT	CASSEGGSRGNTEAFF
.	TRBJ2-7	TRBV6-1	TRBD1	TGTGCCAGCAGTAACCGGGACAGTGCCTACGAGCAGTACTTC	CASSNRDSAYEQYF
.	TRBJ1-1	TRBV6-6	TRBD1	TGTGCCAGCAGTGCCGGGACAGCTCCGGGAGCTTTCTTT	CASSAGTAPGAFF
few	TRBJ1-1	TRBV7-6	.	TGTGCCAGCAGCTTAGGGGCCTTTGGTGCTGCGAACACTGAAGCTTTCTTT	CASSLGAFGAANTEAFF
few	TRBJ1-2	TRBV7-9	.	TGTGCCAGCAGCTTAGTTTCAGGGGATGGCTACACCTTC	CASSLVSGDGYTF
.	TRBJ1-2	TRBV24-1	.	TGTGCCACCAGTGATCCGGTCACGCGCTATGGCTACACCTTC	CATSDPVTRYGYTF
.	TRBJ2-1	TRBV7-9	.	TGTGCCAGCAGCCCCGTAGGGAGCTCCTACAATGAGCAGTTCTTC	CASSPVGSSYNEQFF
.	TRBJ1-4	TRBV6-2/TRBV6-3	.	TGTGCCAGCAGTTTCCACAGGGTGGACACGAATGAAAAACTGTTTTTT	CASSFHRVDTNEKLFF
few	TRBJ2-2	TRBV10-3	.	TGTGCCATCAGCGCCCGGGGAGCGGCGAACACCGGGGAGCTGTTTTTT	CAISARGAANTGELFF
.	TRBJ1-2	TRBV11-2	.	TGTGCCAGCAGCTTAGGGCGGGCTGGAAACTATGGCTACACCTTC	CASSLGRAGNYGYTF
.	TRBJ1-1	TRBV20-1	.	TGCAGTGCTAGGTTTGGGACGGCGACTTTT	CSARFGTATF
.	TRBJ2-4	TRBV12-3/TRBV12-4	.	TGTGCCAGCAGGGAGTCGGGCAACATTCAGTACTTC	CASRESGNIQYF
.	TRBJ2-1	TRBV5-1	TRBD2	TGCGCCAGCAGCTTGAGTCTCGCGGGAGTCAAGGGTATAGGGCAAAGCTCCTACAATGAGCAGTTCTTC	CASSLSLAGVKGIGQSSYNEQFF
few	TRBJ1-4	TRBV15	.	TGTGCCACCAGCAGAGATCCTAGGCGGACTCCTGCAACTAATGAAAAACTGTTTTTT	CATSRDPRRTPATNEKLFF
few	TRBJ1-1	TRBV7-6	.	TGTGCCAGCAGACCGGATAGGGACATATCCACTGAAGCTTTCTTT	CASRPDRDISTEAFF
.	TRBJ2-1	TRBV7-9	TRBD2	TGTGCCAGCAGCTTAGTACTAGCGGGGGGGTTGTACAATGAGCAGTTCTTC	CASSLVLAGGLYNEQFF
.	TRBJ1-2	TRBV6-2/TRBV6-3	.	TGTGCCAGCAGTTACTCGGGATCCGGCTATGGCTACACCTTC	CASSYSGSGYGYTF
.	TRBJ2-1	TRBV2	.	TGTGCCAGCAGTGAATTTTTGAACAATGAGCAGTTCTTC	CASSEFLNNEQFF
.	TRBJ1-2	TRBV28	TRBD1	TGTGCCAGCAGTTTATTTGGGATTTCCGGGACAGGCAAACTCCTTAACTATGGCTACACCTTC	CASSLFGISGTGKLLNYGYTF
once	TRBJ2-2	TRBV4-1	TRBD1	TGCGCCAGCAGCCGATTTGGTGGGACAGGGGCGCCGAGGACCGGGGAGCTGTTTTTT	CASSRFGGTGAPRTGELFF
.	TRBJ1-2	TRBV6-1	.	TGTGCCAGCGGAGGACCTCAGGGATGGAGCTATGGCTACACCTTC	CASGGPQGWSYGYTF
.	TRBJ2-1	TRBV6-2/TRBV6-3	.	TGTGCCAGCAGTTACGACCTTTACAATGAGCAGTTCTTC	CASSYDLYNEQFF
few	TRBJ2-2	TRBV6-1	TRBD2	TGTGCCAGCACCCCGGGACTAGCGGCGAACACCGGGGAGCTGTTTTTT	CASTPGLAANTGELFF
few	TRBJ2-1	TRBV11-2	.	TGTGCCAGCAGCTCCTTTATCGGGAATGAGCAGTTCTTC	CASSSFIGNEQFF
.	TRBJ1-3	TRBV28	.	TGTGCCAGCAGTTTCTACAGAGGTGGAAACACCATATATTTT	CASSFYRGGNTIYF
.	TRBJ2-3	TRBV27	TRBD2	TGTGCCAGCAGTTTATCGGGACTAGGGCTTGGAGATACGCAGTATTTT	CASSLSGLGLGDTQYF
many	TRBJ2-1	TRBV7-2	TRBD2	TGTGCCAGCAGCTTAGTCCCTCTAGCGGGGGGGCGGTTCAATGAGCAGTTCTTC	CASSLVPLAGGRFNEQFF
.	TRBJ1-1	TRBV4-1	.	TGCGCCAGCAGCCAAAGCCAAGGATCTCACACTGAAGCTTTCTTT	CASSQSQGSHTEAFF
.	TRBJ1-2	TRBV10-3	TRBD1	TGTGCCATCAGCCCCGGACAGGGGTACGGCTACACCTTC	CAISPGQGYGYTF
.	TRBJ2-3	TRBV9	TRBD2	TGTGCCAGCAGCGTACGGCGGGGGGGCGGCACAGATACGCAGTATTTT	CASSVRRGGGTDTQYF